These 8 T cell receptor beta chains originate from one sample sequenced in a study of T cell repertoires in aging, cancer and after chemotherapy. TCR beta rearrangements were amplified from peripheral blood genomic DNA. A mixed TRB-A/B primer pool amplified rearranged TRB by multiplex touch-down PCR. MiXCR, applied by TCRdb to the multiplex PCR reads, yields one record per CDR3 protein. This sample yields approximately 4,100 distinct CDR3 sequences, of which roughly 28% are seen a single time; 5.9% belongs to the top ten. The sequenced sample consisted of blood. The receptors stem from a human donor in good health.

The rearrangement joins TRBV6-2 or TRBV6-3 to TRBJ2-3; TRBD2 matches at 7 bases. There are 17 residues in the CDR3. Germline trimming cut 6 bases from V and 2 bases from J; bases unmatched to any gene: 14. CDR1 MNHEY and CDR2 SVGEGT come from the germline V gene. The CDR3 spells CASRYRTSAVYTDTQYF. DNA of the CDR3: TGTGCCAGCAGGTACCGCACTAGCGCGGTATACACAGATACGCAGTATTTT.

A remark on this clonotype: This may stem from a read error, because a much larger clone lies one nucleotide away. The chain couples TRBV29-1 to TRBJ1-1; possibly TRBD1 for D (6 bases). Germline-derived CDR1 and CDR2 are SQVTM and ANQGSEA. V lost 5 bases, J lost 4 bases, and 17 bases lay in between. CDR3 size: 14 residues. The CDR3 region has the DNA TGCAGCGTTCAAAAGGGGGGGCGAGGCACTGAAGCTTTCTTT. This gives the protein CSVQKGGRGTEAFF. Combining the CDR3 with reference TRBV29-1 and TRBJ1-1 gives the whole variable domain SAVISQKPSRDICQRGTSLTIQCQVDSQVTMMFWYRQQPGQSLTLIATANQGSEATYESGFVIDKFPISRPNLTFSTLTVSNMSPEDSSIYLCSVQKGGRGTEAFFGQGTRLTVV.

This clonotype is judged medium-sized. V is TRBV19 and J is TRBJ1-6, with D possibly matching TRBD1 (6 bases). The CDR3 covers 16 residues. V shed 4 bases and J shed 9 bases, with 19 bases lying between them. CDR1 LNHDA and CDR2 SQIVND come from the germline V gene (reference sequence). CDR3 in amino acids: CASSNLRGAYGSPLHF. The CDR3 nucleotides are TGTGCCAGTAGTAACCTACGGGGGGCCTATGGTTCACCCCTCCACTTT.

Within the sample, this clonotype is medium-sized. The chain has TRBV29-1 and TRBJ1-1; D perhaps matches TRBD1 (5 bases). This CDR3 is 13 amino acids long. Germline V gene data show CDR1 as SQVTM and CDR2 as ANQGSEA. V lost 2 bases and J lost 6, with 13 bases in between. The CDR3 DNA is TGCAGCGTTGAACCGGGGGTAAATTCTGAAGCTTTCTTT. Translating it yields CSVEPGVNSEAFF.

This clonotype rates as medium-sized. The chain employs TRBV6-5 and TRBJ2-5; D is possibly TRBD2 (6 bases). The V gene's germline CDR1 is MNHEY and CDR2 SVGAGI. V lost 6 bases and J lost 2, with 13 bases in between. This CDR3 has 14 amino acids. The CDR3 region has the DNA TGTGCCAGCAGCCGGGACTTGACGCAAGAGACCCAGTACTTC. Translating gives CASSRDLTQETQYF.

This clonotype appeared a few times. V and J are TRBV5-4 and TRBJ2-3; D is uncertain. V was pared by 0 bases and J by 2 bases, with 7 bases between. CDR3 length: 14 amino acids. Germline V gene sequence: CDR1 SGHNT, CDR2 YYREEE (reference sequence). The CDR3 DNA sequence: TGTGCCAGCAGCTTGGGGATGTCCACAGATACGCAGTATTTT. As protein: CASSLGMSTDTQYF.

This clonotype has just a few counts. The chain carries TRBV5-5 and TRBJ1-2, with 7 bases aligning to TRBD1. Germline lookup yields CDR1 SGHKS and CDR2 YYEKEE (reference sequence). The CDR3 is 13 amino acids. V dropped 4 bases and J dropped 4; count of bases not matched to a gene: 4. CDR3 amino acids: CASSGTDIYGYTF. The CDR3 DNA sequence: TGTGCCAGCAGCGGGACAGACATCTATGGCTACACCTTC. Full variable domain (rest looked up from reference TRBV5-5 and TRBJ1-2): DAGVTQSPTHLIKTRGQQVTLRCSPISGHKSVSWYQQVLGQGPQFIFQYYEKEERGRGNFPDRFSARQFPNYSSELNVNALLLGDSALYLCASSGTDIYGYTFGSGTRLTVV.

This clonotype came up a few times. The chain recombines TRBV19 with TRBJ2-1; TRBD1 aligns across 7 bases. Trimming cost V 4 bases and J 0 bases; bases outside gene matches: 3. The germline gives CDR1 LNHDA, CDR2 SQIVND (reference sequence). The CDR3 is 15 amino acids. The CDR3 loop reads CASSRQGSSYNEQFF. The CDR3 DNA is TGTGCCAGTAGTAGACAGGGATCCTCCTACAATGAGCAGTTCTTC.